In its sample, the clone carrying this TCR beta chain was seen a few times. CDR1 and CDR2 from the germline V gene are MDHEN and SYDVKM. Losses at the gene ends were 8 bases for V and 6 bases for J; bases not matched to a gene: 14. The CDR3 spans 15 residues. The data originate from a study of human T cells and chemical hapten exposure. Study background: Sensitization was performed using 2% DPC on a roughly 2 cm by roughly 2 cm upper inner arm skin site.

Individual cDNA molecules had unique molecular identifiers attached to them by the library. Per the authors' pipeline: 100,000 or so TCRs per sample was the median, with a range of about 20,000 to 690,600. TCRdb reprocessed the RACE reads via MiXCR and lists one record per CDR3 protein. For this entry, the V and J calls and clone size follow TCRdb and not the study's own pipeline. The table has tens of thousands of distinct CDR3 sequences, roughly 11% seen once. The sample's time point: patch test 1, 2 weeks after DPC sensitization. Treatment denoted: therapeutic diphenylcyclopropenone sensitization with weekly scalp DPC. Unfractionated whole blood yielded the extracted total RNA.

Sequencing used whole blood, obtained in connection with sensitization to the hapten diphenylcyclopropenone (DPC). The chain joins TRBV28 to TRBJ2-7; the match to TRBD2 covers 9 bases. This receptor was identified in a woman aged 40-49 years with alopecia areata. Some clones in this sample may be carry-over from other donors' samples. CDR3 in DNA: TGTGCCAGCCCCCCGCGCGGGGGGGCCTTTCGCGAGCAGTACTTC. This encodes CASPPRGGAFREQYF.